The entry that follows covers one TCR beta chain sequence. The antigen remains undetermined. Presence of unique molecular identifiers characterized the TCR beta cDNA libraries. TCRdb fed the PCR reads into MiXCR, producing one record per CDR3 protein. The sample lists 700,000 to 900,000 distinct CDR3 sequences, around 42% seen once, with roughly 4.5% in the top ten. These data originate in a study of post-analysis software for immune sequencing data. Germline V gene sequence: CDR1 SGHKS, CDR2 YYEKEE (reference sequence). This CDR3 is 15 amino acids long. The study's findings and limits: Controls showed lower frequencies than patients for 4 or 5 TRBV segments, and TRBV5-6, TRBV5-1 and TRBV20-1 were among these.

Material: blood. This chain links TRBV5-5 with TRBJ2-5; TRBD1 might be the D (5 bases). The better agreement between TRBJ2-7 and the DNA end casts doubt on the J call. This clonotype was obtained from a girl aged 5 to 17 with multiple sclerosis. CDR3 nucleotide sequence: TGTGCCAGCAGCCTCGCGGACATCTATTCCTACGAGCAGTACTTC. Translated, it gives CASSLADIYSYEQYF.